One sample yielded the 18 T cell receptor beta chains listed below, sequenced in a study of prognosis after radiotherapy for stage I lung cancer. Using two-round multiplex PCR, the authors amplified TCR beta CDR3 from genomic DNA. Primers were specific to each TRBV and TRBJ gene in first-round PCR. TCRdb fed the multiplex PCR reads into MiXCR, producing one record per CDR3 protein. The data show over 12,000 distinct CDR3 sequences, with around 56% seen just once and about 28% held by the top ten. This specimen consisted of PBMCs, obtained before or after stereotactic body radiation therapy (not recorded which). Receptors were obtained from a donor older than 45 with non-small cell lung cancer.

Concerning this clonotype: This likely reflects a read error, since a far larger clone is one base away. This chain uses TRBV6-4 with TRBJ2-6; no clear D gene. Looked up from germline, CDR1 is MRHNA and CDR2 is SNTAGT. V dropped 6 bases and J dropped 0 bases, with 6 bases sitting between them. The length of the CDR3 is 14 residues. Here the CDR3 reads CASSQCSGANVLTF. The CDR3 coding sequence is TGTGCCAGCAGCCAGTGCTCTGGGGCCAACGTCCTGACTTTC.

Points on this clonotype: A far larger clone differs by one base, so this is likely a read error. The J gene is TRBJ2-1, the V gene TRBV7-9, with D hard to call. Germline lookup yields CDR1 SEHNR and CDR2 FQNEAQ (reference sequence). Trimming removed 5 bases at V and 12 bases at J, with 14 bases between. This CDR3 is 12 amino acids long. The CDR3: CASSLGFYGQFF. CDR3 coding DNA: TGTGCCAGCAGCCTTGGGTTCTATGGGCAGTTCTTC.

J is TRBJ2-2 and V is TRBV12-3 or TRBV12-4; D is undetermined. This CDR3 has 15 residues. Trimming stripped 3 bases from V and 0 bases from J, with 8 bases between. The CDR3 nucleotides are TGTGCCAGCAGTTTGGTCGGCGCGAACACCGGGGAGCTGTTTTTT. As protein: CASSLVGANTGELFF.

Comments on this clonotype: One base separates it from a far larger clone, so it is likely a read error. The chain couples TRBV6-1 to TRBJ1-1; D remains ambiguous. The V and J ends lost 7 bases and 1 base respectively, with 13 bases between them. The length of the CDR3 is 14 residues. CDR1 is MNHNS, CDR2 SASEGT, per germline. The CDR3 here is CASISRYQNTEAFF. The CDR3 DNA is TGTGCCAGCATTTCCCGTTACCAGAACACTGAAGCTTTCTTT.

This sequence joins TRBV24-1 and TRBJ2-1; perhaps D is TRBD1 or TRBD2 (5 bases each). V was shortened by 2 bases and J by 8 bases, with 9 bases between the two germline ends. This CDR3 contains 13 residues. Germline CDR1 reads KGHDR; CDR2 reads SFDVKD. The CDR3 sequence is CATSDSGRDEQFF. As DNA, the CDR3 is TGTGCCACCAGTGATTCGGGGCGGGATGAGCAGTTCTTC.

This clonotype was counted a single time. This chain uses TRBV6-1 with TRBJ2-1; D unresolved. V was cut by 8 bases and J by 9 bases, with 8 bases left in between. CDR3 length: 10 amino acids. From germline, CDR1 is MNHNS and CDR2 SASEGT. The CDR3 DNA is TGTGCCAGCTCTCGTGTTGAGCAGTTCTTC. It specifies CASSRVEQFF.

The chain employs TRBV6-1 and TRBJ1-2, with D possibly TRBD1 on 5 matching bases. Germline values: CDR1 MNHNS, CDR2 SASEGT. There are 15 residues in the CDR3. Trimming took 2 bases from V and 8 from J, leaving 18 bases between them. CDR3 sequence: CASSELRGAGRGYTF. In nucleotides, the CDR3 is TGTGCCAGCAGTGAATTGCGAGGGGCAGGGAGAGGCTACACCTTC.

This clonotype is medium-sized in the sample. CDR3: CASRDNEQFF. CDR3 sequence (DNA): TGTGCCAGCAGAGATAATGAGCAGTTCTTC. The rearrangement uses TRBV28 and TRBJ2-1; D is ambiguous. Germline assignment: CDR1 MDHEN and CDR2 SYDVKM. Trimming pared 6 bases from V and 7 bases from J, leaving 4 bases between. The CDR3 spans 10 residues.

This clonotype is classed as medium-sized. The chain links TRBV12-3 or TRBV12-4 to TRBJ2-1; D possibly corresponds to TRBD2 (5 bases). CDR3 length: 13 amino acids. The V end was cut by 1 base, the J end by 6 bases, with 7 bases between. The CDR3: CASSLGGANEQFF. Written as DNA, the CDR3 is TGTGCCAGCAGTTTAGGGGGAGCCAATGAGCAGTTCTTC.

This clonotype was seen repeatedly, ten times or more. The CDR3 region is CSARDHSTDTQYF. Written as DNA, the CDR3 is TGCAGTGCTAGAGATCACAGCACAGATACGCAGTATTTT. V is TRBV20-1 and J is TRBJ2-3; D is unclear. Germline CDR1 DFQATT, CDR2 SNEGSKA (reference sequence). CDR3 length: 13 amino acids. Trimming removed 0 bases from V and 0 bases from J, with 4 bases in between.

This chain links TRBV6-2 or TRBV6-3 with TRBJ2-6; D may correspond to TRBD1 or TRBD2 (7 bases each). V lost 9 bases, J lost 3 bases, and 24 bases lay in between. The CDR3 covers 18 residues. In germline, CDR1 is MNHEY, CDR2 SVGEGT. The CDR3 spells CARSEYMAGGGGANVLTF. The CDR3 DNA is TGTGCCAGAAGTGAGTATATGGCAGGGGGGGGTGGGGCCAACGTCCTGACTTTC.

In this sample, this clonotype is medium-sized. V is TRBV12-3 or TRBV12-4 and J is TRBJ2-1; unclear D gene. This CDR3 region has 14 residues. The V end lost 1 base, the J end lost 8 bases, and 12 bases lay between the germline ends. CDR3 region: CASSLVQSLDEQFF. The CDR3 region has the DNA TGTGCCAGCAGTTTAGTACAAAGCCTGGATGAGCAGTTCTTC.

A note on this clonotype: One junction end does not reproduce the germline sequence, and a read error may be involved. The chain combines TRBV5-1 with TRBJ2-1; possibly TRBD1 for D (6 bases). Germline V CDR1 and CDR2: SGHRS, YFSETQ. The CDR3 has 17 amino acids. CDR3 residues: CASSLGPPGHSYNKQFF. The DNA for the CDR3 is TGCGCCAGCAGCTTGGGGCCCCCGGGACACTCCTACAATAAGCAGTTCTTC.

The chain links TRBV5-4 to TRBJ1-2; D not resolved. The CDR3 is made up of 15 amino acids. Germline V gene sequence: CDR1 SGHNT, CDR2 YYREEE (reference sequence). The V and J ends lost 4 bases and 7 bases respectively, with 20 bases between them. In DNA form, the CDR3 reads TGTGCCAGCAGCCAAGATCATGGCAGGCGCGGTGGCTACACCTTC. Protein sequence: CASSQDHGRRGGYTF.

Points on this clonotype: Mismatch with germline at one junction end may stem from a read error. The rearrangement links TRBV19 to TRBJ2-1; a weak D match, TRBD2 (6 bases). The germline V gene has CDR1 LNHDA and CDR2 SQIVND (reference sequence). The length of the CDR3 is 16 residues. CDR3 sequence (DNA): TGTGCCAGTAGTACCTACCGGGAGTCGCACTACAATGGGCAGTTCTTC. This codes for CASSTYRESHYNGQFF.

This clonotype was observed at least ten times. CDR3 sequence reads: CASSDLPGGGGNQPQHF. The CDR3 nucleotides are TGTGCCAGCAGCGACCTACCAGGGGGGGGGGGCAATCAGCCCCAGCATTTT. The chain combines TRBV7-6 with TRBJ1-5; TRBD1 agrees at 7 bases. The CDR3 contains 17 residues. J lost 2 bases, V lost 5 bases, and 12 bases had no gene match. Looked up from germline, CDR1 is SGHVS and CDR2 is FNYEAQ.

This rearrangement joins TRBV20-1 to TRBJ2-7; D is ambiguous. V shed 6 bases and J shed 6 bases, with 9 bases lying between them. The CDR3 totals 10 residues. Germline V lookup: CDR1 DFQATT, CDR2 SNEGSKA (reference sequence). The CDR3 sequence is CSALFGEQYF. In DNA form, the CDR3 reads TGCAGTGCCCTTTTTGGCGAGCAGTACTTC.

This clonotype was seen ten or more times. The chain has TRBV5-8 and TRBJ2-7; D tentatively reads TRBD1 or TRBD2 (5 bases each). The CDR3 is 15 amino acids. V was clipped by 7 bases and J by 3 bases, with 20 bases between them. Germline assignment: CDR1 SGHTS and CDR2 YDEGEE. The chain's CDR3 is CASPLRGVIFYEQYF. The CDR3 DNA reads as TGTGCCAGCCCGCTCCGAGGGGTGATATTCTACGAGCAGTACTTC.